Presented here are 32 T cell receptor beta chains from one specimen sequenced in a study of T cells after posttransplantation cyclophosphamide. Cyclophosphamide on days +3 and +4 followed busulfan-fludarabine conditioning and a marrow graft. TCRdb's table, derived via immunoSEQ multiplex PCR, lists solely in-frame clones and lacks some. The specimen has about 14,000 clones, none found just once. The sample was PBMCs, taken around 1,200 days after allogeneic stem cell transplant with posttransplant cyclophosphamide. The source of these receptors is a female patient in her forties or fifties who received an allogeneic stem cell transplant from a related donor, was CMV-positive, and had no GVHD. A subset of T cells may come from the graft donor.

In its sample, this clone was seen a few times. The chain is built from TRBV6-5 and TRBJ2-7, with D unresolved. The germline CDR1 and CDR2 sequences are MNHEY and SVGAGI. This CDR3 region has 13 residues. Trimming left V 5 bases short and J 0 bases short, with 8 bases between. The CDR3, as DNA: TGTGCCAGCAGTGCAGCGAGCTCCTACGAGCAGTACTTC. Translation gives CASSAASSYEQYF.

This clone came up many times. The CDR3 DNA sequence: TGTGCCAGCTATGCAGGTTACAGAACAAATACTGAAGCTTTCTTT. Translated: CASYAGYRTNTEAFF. V gene TRBV5-4 combines with J gene TRBJ1-1; no firm D call. V lost 7 bases, J lost 5 bases, and 21 bases lay in between. This CDR3 is 15 amino acids long. Germline CDR1 and CDR2: SGHNT and YYREEE (reference sequence).

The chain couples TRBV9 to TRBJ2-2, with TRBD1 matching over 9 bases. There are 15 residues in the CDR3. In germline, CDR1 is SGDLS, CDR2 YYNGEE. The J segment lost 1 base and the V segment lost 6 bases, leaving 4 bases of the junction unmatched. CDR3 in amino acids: CASNRGLENTGELFF. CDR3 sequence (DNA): TGTGCCAGCAACAGGGGGCTTGAGAACACCGGGGAGCTGTTTTTT.

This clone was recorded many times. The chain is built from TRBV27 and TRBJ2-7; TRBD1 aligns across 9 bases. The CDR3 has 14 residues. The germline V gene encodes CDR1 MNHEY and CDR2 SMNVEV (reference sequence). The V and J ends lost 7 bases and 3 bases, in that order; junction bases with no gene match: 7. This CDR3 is CASKPQGARYEQYF. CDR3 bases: TGTGCCAGCAAACCACAGGGGGCGCGCTACGAGCAGTACTTC.

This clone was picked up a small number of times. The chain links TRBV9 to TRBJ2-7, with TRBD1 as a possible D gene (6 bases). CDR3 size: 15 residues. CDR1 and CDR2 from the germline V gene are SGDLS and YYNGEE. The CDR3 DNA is TGTGTCAGTATTTTCGGGCAGGGGACGGCCTACGAGCAGTACTTC. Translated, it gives CVSIFGQGTAYEQYF.

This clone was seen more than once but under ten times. The CDR3 coding sequence is TGTGCCACCAGCAGAGTGAGTCAGGGGGGTGAAAAACTGTTTTTT. Its translation is CATSRVSQGGEKLFF. The rearrangement links TRBV15 to TRBJ1-4; 7 bases agree with TRBD1. Germline trimming cut 1 base from V and 7 bases from J; bases unmatched to any gene: 6. CDR1 is LNHNV, CDR2 YYDKDF, per germline (reference sequence). The length of the CDR3 is 15 residues.

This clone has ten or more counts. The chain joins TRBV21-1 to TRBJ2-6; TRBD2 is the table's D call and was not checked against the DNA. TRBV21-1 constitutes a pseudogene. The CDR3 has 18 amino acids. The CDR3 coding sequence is TGTGCCAGCAGCAAATGTAAAGATACTAGCTCTGGGGCCAACGTCCTGACTTTC. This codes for CASSKCKDTSSGANVLTF.

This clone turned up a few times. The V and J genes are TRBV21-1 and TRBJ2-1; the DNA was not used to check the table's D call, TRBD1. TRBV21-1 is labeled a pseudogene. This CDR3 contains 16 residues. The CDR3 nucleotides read TGTGCCAGCAGCCGATTCAGGGGGCGGTCCTACAATGAGCAGTTCTTC. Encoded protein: CASSRFRGRSYNEQFF.

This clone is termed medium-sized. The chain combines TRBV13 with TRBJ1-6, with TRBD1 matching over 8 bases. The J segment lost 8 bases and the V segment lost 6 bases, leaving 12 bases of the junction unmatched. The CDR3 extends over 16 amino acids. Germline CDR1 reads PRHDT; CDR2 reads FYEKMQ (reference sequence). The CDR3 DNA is TGTGCCAGCAGTGAAGGACAGGGAGACTCGGATTCACCCCTCCACTTT. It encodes CASSEGQGDSDSPLHF.

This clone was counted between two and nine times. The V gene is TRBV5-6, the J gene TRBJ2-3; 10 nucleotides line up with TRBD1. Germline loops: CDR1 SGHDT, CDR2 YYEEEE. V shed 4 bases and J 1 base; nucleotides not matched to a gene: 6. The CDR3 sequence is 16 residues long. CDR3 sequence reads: CASSRGTGVRTDTQYF. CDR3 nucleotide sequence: TGTGCCAGCAGCCGAGGGACAGGGGTCCGCACAGATACGCAGTATTTT.

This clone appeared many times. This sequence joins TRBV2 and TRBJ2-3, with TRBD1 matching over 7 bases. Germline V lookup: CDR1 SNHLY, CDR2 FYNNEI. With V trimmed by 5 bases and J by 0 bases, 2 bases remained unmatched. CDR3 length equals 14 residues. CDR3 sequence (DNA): TGTGCCAGCAGTCGGGACAGAAGCACAGATACGCAGTATTTT. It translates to CASSRDRSTDTQYF.

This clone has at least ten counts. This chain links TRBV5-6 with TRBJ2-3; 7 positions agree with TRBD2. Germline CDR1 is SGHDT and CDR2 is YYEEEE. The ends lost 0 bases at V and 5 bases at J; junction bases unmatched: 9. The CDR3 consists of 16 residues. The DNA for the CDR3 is TGTGCCAGCAGCTTGGGCGCGCGCGGGGGTGGAGATACGCAGTATTTT. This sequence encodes CASSLGARGGGDTQYF. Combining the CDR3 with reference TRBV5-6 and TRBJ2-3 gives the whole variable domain DAGVTQSPTHLIKTRGQQVTLRCSPKSGHDTVSWYQQALGQGPQFIFQYYEEEERQRGNFPDRFSGHQFPNYSSELNVNALLLGDSALYLCASSLGARGGGDTQYFGPGTRLTVL.

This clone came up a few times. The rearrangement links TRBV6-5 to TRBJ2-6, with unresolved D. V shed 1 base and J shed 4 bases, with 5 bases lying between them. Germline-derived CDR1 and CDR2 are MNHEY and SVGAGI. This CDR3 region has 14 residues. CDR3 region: CASSYLSGANVLTF. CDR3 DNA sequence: TGTGCCAGCAGTTACTTGTCAGGGGCCAACGTCCTGACTTTC.

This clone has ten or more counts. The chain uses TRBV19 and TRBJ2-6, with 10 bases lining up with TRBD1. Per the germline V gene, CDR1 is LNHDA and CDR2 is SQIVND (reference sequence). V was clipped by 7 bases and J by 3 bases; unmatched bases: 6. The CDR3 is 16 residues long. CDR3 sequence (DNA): TGTGCCAGTACGAGGGACAGGGGCTTTGGGGCCAACGTCCTGACTTTC. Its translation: CASTRDRGFGANVLTF. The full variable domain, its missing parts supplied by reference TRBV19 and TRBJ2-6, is DGGITQSPKYLFRKEGQNVTLSCEQNLNHDAMYWYRQDPGQGLRLIYYSQIVNDFQKGDIAEGYSVSREKKESFPLTVTSAQKNPTAFYLCASTRDRGFGANVLTFGAGSRLTVL.

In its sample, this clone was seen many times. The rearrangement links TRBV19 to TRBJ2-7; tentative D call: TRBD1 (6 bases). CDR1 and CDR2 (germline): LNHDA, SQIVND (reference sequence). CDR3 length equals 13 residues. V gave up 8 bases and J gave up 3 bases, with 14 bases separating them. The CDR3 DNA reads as TGTGCCAGTGGTTTAACAGGGAACTACGAGCAGTACTTC. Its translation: CASGLTGNYEQYF.

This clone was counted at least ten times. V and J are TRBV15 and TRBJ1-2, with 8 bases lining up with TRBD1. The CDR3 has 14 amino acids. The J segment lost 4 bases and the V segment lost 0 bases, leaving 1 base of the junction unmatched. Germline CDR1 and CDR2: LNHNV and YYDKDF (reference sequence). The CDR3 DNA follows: TGTGCCACCAGCAGAGATGGACAGGGCTATGGCTACACCTTC. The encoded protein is CATSRDGQGYGYTF.

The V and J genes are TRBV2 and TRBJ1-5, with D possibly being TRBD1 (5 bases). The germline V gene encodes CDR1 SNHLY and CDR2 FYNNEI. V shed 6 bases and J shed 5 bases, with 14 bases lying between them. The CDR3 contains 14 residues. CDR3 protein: CASSSLSRDQPQHF. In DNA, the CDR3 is TGTGCCAGCAGCTCCCTCTCCAGGGATCAGCCCCAGCATTTT.

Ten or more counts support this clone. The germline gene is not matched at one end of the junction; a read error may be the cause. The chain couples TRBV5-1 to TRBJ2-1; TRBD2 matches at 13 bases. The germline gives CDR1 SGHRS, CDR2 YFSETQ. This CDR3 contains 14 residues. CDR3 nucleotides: TGCGCCAGCAGACCCGGGACTAGCGGGACCCAAGAACTCTTC. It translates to CASRPGTSGTQELF.

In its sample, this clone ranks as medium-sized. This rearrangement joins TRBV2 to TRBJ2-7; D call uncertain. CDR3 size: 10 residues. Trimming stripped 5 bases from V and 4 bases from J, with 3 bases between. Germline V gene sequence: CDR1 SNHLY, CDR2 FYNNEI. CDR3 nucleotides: TGTGCCAGCAGTTATTACGAGCAGTACTTC. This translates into CASSYYEQYF.

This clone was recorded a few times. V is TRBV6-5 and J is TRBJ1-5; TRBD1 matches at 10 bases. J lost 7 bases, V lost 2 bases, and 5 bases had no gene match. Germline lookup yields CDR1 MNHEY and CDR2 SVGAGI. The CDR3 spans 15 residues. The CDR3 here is CASSYGTGVGQPQHF. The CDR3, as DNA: TGTGCCAGCAGTTACGGGACAGGGGTGGGACAGCCCCAGCATTTT.

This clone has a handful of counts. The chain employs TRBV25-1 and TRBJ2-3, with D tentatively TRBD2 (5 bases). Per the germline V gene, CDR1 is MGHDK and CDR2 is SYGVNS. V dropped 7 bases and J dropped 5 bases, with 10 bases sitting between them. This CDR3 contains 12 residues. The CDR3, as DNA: TGTGCCAGCACCGAGGGTAAAGATACGCAGTATTTT. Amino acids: CASTEGKDTQYF.

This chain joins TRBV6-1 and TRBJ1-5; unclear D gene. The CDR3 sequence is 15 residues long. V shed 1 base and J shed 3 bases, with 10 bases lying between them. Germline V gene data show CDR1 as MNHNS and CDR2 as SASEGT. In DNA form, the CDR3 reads TGTGCCAGCAGTGAAGGGCCAGTATACAATCAGCCCCAGCATTTT. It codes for CASSEGPVYNQPQHF.

The CDR3 sequence: CASSPGGVLSNQPQHF. The DNA of the CDR3 is TGTGCCAGCAGCCCTGGGGGGGTTCTCAGCAATCAGCCCCAGCATTTT. The V and J genes are TRBV28 and TRBJ1-5; D possibly corresponds to TRBD1 (5 bases). With 6 bases removed from V and 1 base from J, the gap between germline ends came to 16 bases. Germline V gene data show CDR1 as MDHEN and CDR2 as SYDVKM. The CDR3 runs to 16 residues.

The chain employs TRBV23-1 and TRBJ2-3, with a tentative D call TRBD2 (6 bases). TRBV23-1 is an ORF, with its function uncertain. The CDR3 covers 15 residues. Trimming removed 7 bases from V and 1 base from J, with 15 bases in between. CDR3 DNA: TGCGCCAGCACCCGACGGGGGTACCGCACAGATACGCAGTATTTT. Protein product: CASTRRGYRTDTQYF.

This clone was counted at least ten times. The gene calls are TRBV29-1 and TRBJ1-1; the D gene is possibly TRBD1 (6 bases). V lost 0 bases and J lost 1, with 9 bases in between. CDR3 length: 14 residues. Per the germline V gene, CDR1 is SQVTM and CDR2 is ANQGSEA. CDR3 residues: CSVEESRGNTEAFF. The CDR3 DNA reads TGCAGCGTTGAAGAGAGCAGGGGGAACACTGAAGCTTTCTTT.

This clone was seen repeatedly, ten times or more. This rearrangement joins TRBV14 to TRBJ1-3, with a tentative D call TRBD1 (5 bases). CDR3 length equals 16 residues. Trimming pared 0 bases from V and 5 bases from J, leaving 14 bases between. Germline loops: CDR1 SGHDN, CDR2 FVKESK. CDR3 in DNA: TGTGCCAGCAGCCAAGACGGCGGGACGGTCAGAAACACCATATATTTT. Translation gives CASSQDGGTVRNTIYF.

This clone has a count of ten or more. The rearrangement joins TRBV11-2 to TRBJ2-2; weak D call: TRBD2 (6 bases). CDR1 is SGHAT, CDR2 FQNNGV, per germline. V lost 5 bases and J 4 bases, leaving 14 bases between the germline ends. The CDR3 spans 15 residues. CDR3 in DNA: TGTGCCAGCAGCCTAACTAGCCCCGGCACCGGGGAGCTGTTTTTT. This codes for CASSLTSPGTGELFF.

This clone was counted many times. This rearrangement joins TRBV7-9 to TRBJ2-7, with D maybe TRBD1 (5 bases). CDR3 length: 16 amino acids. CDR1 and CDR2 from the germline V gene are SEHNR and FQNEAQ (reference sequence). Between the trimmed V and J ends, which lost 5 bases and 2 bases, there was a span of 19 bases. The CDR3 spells CASSRPGREWAYEQYF. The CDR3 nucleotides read TGTGCCAGCAGCCGACCCGGCAGGGAATGGGCCTACGAGCAGTACTTC.

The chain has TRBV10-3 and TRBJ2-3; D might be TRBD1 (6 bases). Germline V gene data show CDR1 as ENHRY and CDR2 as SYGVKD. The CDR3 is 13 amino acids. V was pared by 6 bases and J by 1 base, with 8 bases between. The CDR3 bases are TGTGCCATCAGCCCAGGGGGCACAGATACGCAGTATTTT. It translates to CAISPGGTDTQYF.

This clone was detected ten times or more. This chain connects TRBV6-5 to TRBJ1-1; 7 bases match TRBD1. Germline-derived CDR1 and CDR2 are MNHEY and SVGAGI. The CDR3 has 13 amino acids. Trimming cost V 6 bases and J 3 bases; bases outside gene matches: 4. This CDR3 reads CASRRGRDTEAFF. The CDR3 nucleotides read TGTGCCAGCAGAAGGGGGCGCGACACTGAAGCTTTCTTT.

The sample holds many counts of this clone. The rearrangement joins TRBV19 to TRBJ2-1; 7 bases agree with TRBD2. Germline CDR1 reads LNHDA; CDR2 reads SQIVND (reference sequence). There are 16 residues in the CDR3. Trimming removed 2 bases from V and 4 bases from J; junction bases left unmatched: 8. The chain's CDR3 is CASSIPDSGRYNEQFF. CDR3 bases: TGTGCCAGTAGTATACCCGACTCCGGGAGGTACAATGAGCAGTTCTTC.

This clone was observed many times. CDR3: CASSPGPYEQYF. As DNA, the CDR3 is TGTGCCAGCAGCCCTGGGCCCTACGAGCAGTACTTC. The genes are TRBV28 and TRBJ2-7; D is unresolved. The germline V and J ends were trimmed by 6 bases and 2 bases, with 8 bases remaining between them. The CDR3 contains 12 residues. CDR1 and CDR2 (germline): MDHEN, SYDVKM.